The 31 T cell receptor beta chains presented below share a single source sample, sequenced in a study of T-cell memory formation after mild COVID-19. TCRdb re-called the 5' RACE reads through MiXCR, storing one row per CDR3 protein. Counted here are some 290,000 distinct CDR3 sequences, about 17% occurring once; the ten biggest clones make up around 23%. The sample comprised PBMCs or a T cell subset sorted from them (not recorded which). All receptors come from a man between 18 and 35 years old who had mild COVID-19 (a few samples of this study predate the infection). Cell type and time point are not known.

The chain couples TRBV7-8 to TRBJ2-2; D is unclear. The CDR3 is 11 residues long. V lost 6 bases and J 5 bases, leaving 4 bases between the germline ends. Germline V gives CDR1 SGHVS, CDR2 FQNEAQ. This chain's CDR3 is CASRETGELFF. The CDR3 DNA reads TGTGCCAGCAGGGAGACCGGGGAGCTGTTTTTT.

V and J are TRBV7-8 and TRBJ1-5; a possible D gene is TRBD1 (5 bases). With 5 bases removed from V and 3 bases from J, the gap between germline ends came to 14 bases. Germline V lookup: CDR1 SGHVS, CDR2 FQNEAQ. This CDR3 comprises 15 residues. The CDR3 sequence is CASSRRDGNNQPQHF. As DNA, the CDR3 is TGTGCCAGCAGCCGCAGGGATGGGAACAATCAGCCCCAGCATTTT.

In this sample, this clonotype turned up a few times. V gene TRBV7-9 combines with J gene TRBJ1-4; the D gene is possibly TRBD1 (5 bases). In germline, CDR1 is SEHNR, CDR2 FQNEAQ (reference sequence). This CDR3 has 14 residues. V lost 5 bases and J lost 8, with 15 bases in between. The CDR3 coding sequence is TGTGCCAGCAGCCCGATCGGGGACGGAGAAAAACTGTTTTTT. It encodes CASSPIGDGEKLFF. Full variable domain (remainder filled in from reference TRBV7-9 and TRBJ1-4): DTGVSQNPRHKITKRGQNVTFRCDPISEHNRLYWYRQTLGQGPEFLTYFQNEAQLEKSRLLSDRFSAERPKGSFSTLEIQRTEQGDSAMYLCASSPIGDGEKLFFGSGTQLSVL.

This clonotype was observed once. The chain has TRBV12-3 or TRBV12-4 and TRBJ2-5; D assignment may be TRBD1 or TRBD2 (7 bases each). This CDR3 has 16 residues. Trimming left V 7 bases short and J 5 bases short, with 23 bases between. CDR3 nucleotide sequence: TGTGCCAGCAACCGGAACCAGGGGGGGGCATGGGAGACCCAGTACTTC. Translating gives CASNRNQGGAWETQYF.

In its sample, this clonotype was seen many times. CDR3 in amino acids: CASSTRYQETQYF. The DNA of the CDR3 is TGTGCCAGCAGTACGAGGTACCAAGAGACCCAGTACTTC. The chain combines TRBV27 with TRBJ2-5, with D unclear. CDR3 length equals 13 residues. Per germline, CDR1 MNHEY and CDR2 SMNVEV (reference sequence). Trimming removed 5 bases at V and 0 bases at J, with 7 bases between.

This clonotype was counted ten times or more. The CDR3 spells CASSSDGNNSPLHF. The CDR3 nucleotides are TGCGCCAGCAGCTCAGACGGAAATAATTCACCCCTCCACTTT. The chain carries TRBV5-1 and TRBJ1-6; no clear D. Trimming cost V 3 bases and J 5 bases, with 9 bases left between them. The CDR3 is made up of 14 amino acids. From germline, CDR1 is SGHRS and CDR2 YFSETQ.

The chain is built from TRBV2 and TRBJ2-5, with TRBD2 matching over 14 bases. V shed 8 bases, J shed 5 bases, and the junction held 10 bases outside the gene matches. Germline V gives CDR1 SNHLY, CDR2 FYNNEI. This CDR3 spans 16 amino acids. For the CDR3, the DNA is TGTGCCAGCCTGGCGACTAGCGGGGGGGCCCGGGAGACCCAGTACTTC. Translation: CASLATSGGARETQYF.

There are a few counts of this clonotype. The genes are TRBV6-2 or TRBV6-3 and TRBJ2-1; 8 bases agree with TRBD2. Germline-derived CDR1 and CDR2 are MNHEY and SVGEGT. The CDR3 sequence is 15 residues long. Trimming took 8 bases from V and 6 from J; bases not matched to a gene: 12. CDR3 sequence reads: CASHRGGTVSNEQFF. The CDR3, as DNA: TGTGCCAGCCATCGGGGGGGAACGGTTAGCAATGAGCAGTTCTTC.

The V call is TRBV12-3 or TRBV12-4, the J call TRBJ2-1; 13 bases fit TRBD2. After removal of 3 bases from V and 4 bases from J, the junction contained 3 bases not matched to a gene. The CDR3 runs to 16 residues. CDR3 sequence: CASSFGTSGEYNEQFF. As DNA, the CDR3 is TGTGCCAGCAGTTTCGGGACTAGCGGGGAGTACAATGAGCAGTTCTTC.

In this sample, this clonotype turned up a few times. The genes are TRBV4-1 and TRBJ1-5, with D hard to call. The germline V gene has CDR1 MGHRA and CDR2 YSYEKL. This CDR3 contains 15 residues. V lost 3 bases to trimming and J lost 0 bases, with 9 bases between them. The CDR3: CASSQAVSSNQPQHF. In DNA form, the CDR3 reads TGCGCCAGCAGCCAGGCGGTATCTAGCAATCAGCCCCAGCATTTT.

This clonotype has more than one count but fewer than ten. The chain couples TRBV7-8 to TRBJ2-7; TRBD2 agrees at 12 bases. Germline CDR1 is SGHVS and CDR2 is FQNEAQ. J lost 7 bases, V lost 5 bases, and 6 bases had no gene match. CDR3 size: 14 residues. In DNA form, the CDR3 reads TGTGCCAGCAGCCCAACTAGCGGGGGGAGGGAGCAGTACGTC. Amino acids: CASSPTSGGREQYV.

This chain connects TRBV6-5 to TRBJ1-1; the D gene is possibly TRBD1 (5 bases). The CDR3 is made up of 11 amino acids. V dropped 7 bases and J dropped 8 bases, with 11 bases sitting between them. CDR1 and CDR2 from the germline V gene are MNHEY and SVGAGI. This CDR3 reads CASNRGAEAFF. The CDR3 bases are TGTGCCAGCAATAGGGGAGCCGAAGCTTTCTTT.

The CDR3 DNA reads as TGTGCCAGCAGCCAAGATCCTTCGACAGGGACTAGAGAACAAACCGGGGAGCTGTTTTTT. Translating gives CASSQDPSTGTREQTGELFF. J is TRBJ2-2 and V is TRBV3-1; perhaps TRBD2 as D (8 bases). The CDR3 totals 20 residues. Trimming shortened V by 0 bases and J by 5 bases, and 25 bases separated the two germline ends. Germline V gives CDR1 LGHDT, CDR2 YNNKEL (reference sequence).

J is TRBJ2-3 and V is TRBV4-1; no definite D call. The CDR3 covers 13 residues. The V end lost 1 base, the J end lost 6 bases, and 8 bases lay between the germline ends. CDR1 and CDR2 from the germline V gene are MGHRA and YSYEKL. The CDR3 protein is CASSQVVGDTQYF. In DNA form, the CDR3 reads TGCGCCAGCAGCCAAGTCGTAGGGGATACGCAGTATTTT.

This clonotype was picked up a small number of times. The chain combines TRBV6-2 or TRBV6-3 with TRBJ2-3; the match to TRBD2 covers 10 bases. J lost 2 bases, V lost 6 bases, and 5 bases had no gene match. This CDR3 contains 15 residues. Germline V CDR1 and CDR2: MNHEY, SVGEGT. The CDR3 DNA is TGTGCCAGCAGCCTAGCGGGGGACCACACAGATACGCAGTATTTT. This sequence encodes CASSLAGDHTDTQYF.

Of note for this clonotype: One end of the junction varies from germline; a read error may be responsible. The chain has TRBV19 and TRBJ1-5; 8 positions match TRBD1. In germline, CDR1 is LNHDA, CDR2 SQIVND (reference sequence). The CDR3 sequence is 16 residues long. The CDR3 DNA sequence: TGTGCCAGTAGTATTAAAGGGACAGGTTTGTATCAGACCCAGCATTTT. This gives the protein CASSIKGTGLYQTQHF.

The table lists this clonotype with many counts. The J gene is TRBJ1-1, the V gene TRBV6-5; TRBD1 matches 7 bases. This CDR3 has 13 residues. Trimming took 7 bases from V and 6 from J; bases not matched to a gene: 8. CDR1 is MNHEY, CDR2 SVGAGI, per germline. The CDR3 DNA follows: TGTGCCAGCAATGACAGGGCCGGGGCTGAAGCTTTCTTT. It encodes CASNDRAGAEAFF.

The rearrangement joins TRBV6-5 to TRBJ1-5; D not resolved. The CDR3 is made up of 13 amino acids. With 2 bases removed from V and 5 bases from J, the gap between germline ends came to 7 bases. Germline V lookup: CDR1 MNHEY, CDR2 SVGAGI. CDR3 amino acids: CASSYMVDQPQHF. For the CDR3, the DNA is TGTGCCAGCAGTTACATGGTGGATCAGCCCCAGCATTTT.

This clonotype was counted between two and nine times. The chain joins TRBV12-3 or TRBV12-4 to TRBJ1-5, with D hard to call. This CDR3 has 12 residues. V was shortened by 7 bases and J by 5 bases, with 9 bases between the two germline ends. The CDR3 DNA reads as TGTGCCAGCACCCGTCTAGATCAGCCCCAGCATTTT. Its translation: CASTRLDQPQHF.

The table lists this clonotype with a few counts. CDR3 region: CSVLGEGETQYF. The CDR3 DNA reads as TGCAGCGTGCTAGGGGAAGGAGAGACCCAGTACTTC. This chain uses TRBV29-1 with TRBJ2-5; D might be TRBD1 (5 bases). The CDR3 contains 12 residues. Trimming removed 6 bases at V and 4 bases at J, with 12 bases between. Per the germline V gene, CDR1 is SQVTM and CDR2 is ANQGSEA.

The rearrangement joins TRBV5-1 to TRBJ2-5, with TRBD2 identical over 8 bases. J gave up 3 bases and V 0 bases, and 1 base lay outside the gene matches. Germline V gives CDR1 SGHRS, CDR2 YFSETQ. This CDR3 is built from 14 residues. The CDR3 sequence: CASSLVSGEETQYF. The CDR3 region has the DNA TGCGCCAGCAGCTTGGTTAGCGGGGAAGAGACCCAGTACTTC. Filled out from reference TRBV5-1 and TRBJ2-5, the complete variable domain reads KAGVTQTPRYLIKTRGQQVTLSCSPISGHRSVSWYQQTPGQGLQFLFEYFSETQRNKGNFPGRFSGRQFSNSRSEMNVSTLELGDSALYLCASSLVSGEETQYFGPGTRLLVL.

This clonotype was picked up a small number of times. The CDR3 coding sequence is TGTGCCAGCAGCCAAGATCAATGGGGTTACGCGGCTTTCTTT. Protein sequence: CASSQDQWGYAAFF. This chain connects TRBV3-1 to TRBJ1-1; D gene ambiguous. There are 14 residues in the CDR3. Germline V gene lookup returns CDR1 LGHDT and CDR2 YNNKEL (reference sequence). The V and J ends lost 0 bases and 11 bases respectively, with 16 bases between them.

The chain combines TRBV14 with TRBJ2-7, with D uncertain. Germline loops: CDR1 SGHDN, CDR2 FVKESK. The CDR3 covers 15 residues. V was shortened by 1 base and J by 0 bases, with 10 bases between the two germline ends. The CDR3 loop is CASSQGPIFSYEQYF. The CDR3 DNA is TGTGCCAGCAGCCAAGGGCCGATATTCTCCTACGAGCAGTACTTC.

Only a few counts were recorded for this clonotype. The V call is TRBV3-1, the J call TRBJ1-1; no firm D call. In germline, CDR1 is LGHDT, CDR2 YNNKEL (reference sequence). The CDR3 sequence is 16 residues long. Trimming removed 4 bases at V and 1 base at J, with 16 bases between. CDR3 DNA: TGTGCCAGCAGCCGACGGCCCGGCGAGGGGAACACTGAAGCTTTCTTT. Amino acid sequence: CASSRRPGEGNTEAFF.

The rearrangement joins TRBV12-5 to TRBJ2-2, with 11 bases aligning to TRBD1. The CDR3 is made up of 18 amino acids. Germline V lookup: CDR1 LGHNT, CDR2 FRNRAP. V trimming: 7 bases; J trimming: 2 bases; junction bases outside the gene matches: 12. The CDR3: CASVRGQGGPINTGELFF. The DNA for the CDR3 is TGTGCTAGTGTACGGGGACAGGGGGGCCCTATCAACACCGGGGAGCTGTTTTTT.

The sample holds a few counts of this clonotype. The chain uses TRBV5-6 and TRBJ2-2; the D gene is possibly TRBD1 (5 bases). Trimming removed 5 bases from V and 6 bases from J, with 14 bases in between. This CDR3 has 14 residues. Germline assignment: CDR1 SGHDT and CDR2 YYEEEE. CDR3 region: CASRPRGHAGELFF. For the CDR3, the DNA is TGTGCCAGCAGACCTAGGGGCCACGCCGGGGAGCTGTTTTTT.

This clonotype appeared many times. The chain recombines TRBV5-6 with TRBJ2-7; D might be TRBD1 (6 bases). Per the germline V gene, CDR1 is SGHDT and CDR2 is YYEEEE. Trimming pared 2 bases from V and 1 base from J, leaving 16 bases between. The CDR3 has 16 amino acids. The CDR3: CASSLGQGTGSYEQYF. The CDR3 region has the DNA TGTGCCAGCAGCTTAGGGCAGGGGACGGGGTCCTACGAGCAGTACTTC.

The chain has TRBV2 and TRBJ2-1, with D perhaps matching TRBD2 (5 bases). Germline CDR1 reads SNHLY; CDR2 reads FYNNEI. V shed 9 bases and J shed 4 bases, with 13 bases lying between them. The CDR3 loop spans 13 amino acids. The CDR3 sequence is CARVSSGYNEQFF. The CDR3 coding sequence is TGTGCCAGGGTCAGTTCGGGATACAATGAGCAGTTCTTC.

This clonotype was seen many times. The chain links TRBV3-1 to TRBJ2-3; tentative D call: TRBD2 (5 bases). The germline CDR1 and CDR2 sequences are LGHDT and YNNKEL (reference sequence). The CDR3 sequence is 13 residues long. Trimming took 4 bases from V and 6 from J, leaving 11 bases between them. CDR3: CASSLRGPDTQYF. Here the CDR3 DNA reads TGTGCCAGCAGCCTGAGAGGGCCGGATACGCAGTATTTT.

By sample fraction, this clonotype is medium-sized (0.01 to 0.1%). The gene calls are TRBV23-1 and TRBJ2-7; D not certain. TRBV23-1 is assigned to the ORF class and has an uncertain function. Trimming left V 0 bases short and J 4 bases short, with 4 bases between. The CDR3 has 12 residues. This chain's CDR3 is CASSQSGYEQYF. The DNA for the CDR3 is TGCGCCAGCAGTCAATCAGGGTACGAGCAGTACTTC.

This chain joins TRBV4-1 and TRBJ2-3; D might be TRBD1 (5 bases). The CDR3 sequence is 15 residues long. V lost 4 bases and J 1 base, leaving 12 bases between the germline ends. Germline CDR1 and CDR2: MGHRA and YSYEKL. The CDR3 DNA reads as TGCGCCAGCAGCCTGCCTGGGGCAGGCACAGATACGCAGTATTTT. The encoded protein is CASSLPGAGTDTQYF.